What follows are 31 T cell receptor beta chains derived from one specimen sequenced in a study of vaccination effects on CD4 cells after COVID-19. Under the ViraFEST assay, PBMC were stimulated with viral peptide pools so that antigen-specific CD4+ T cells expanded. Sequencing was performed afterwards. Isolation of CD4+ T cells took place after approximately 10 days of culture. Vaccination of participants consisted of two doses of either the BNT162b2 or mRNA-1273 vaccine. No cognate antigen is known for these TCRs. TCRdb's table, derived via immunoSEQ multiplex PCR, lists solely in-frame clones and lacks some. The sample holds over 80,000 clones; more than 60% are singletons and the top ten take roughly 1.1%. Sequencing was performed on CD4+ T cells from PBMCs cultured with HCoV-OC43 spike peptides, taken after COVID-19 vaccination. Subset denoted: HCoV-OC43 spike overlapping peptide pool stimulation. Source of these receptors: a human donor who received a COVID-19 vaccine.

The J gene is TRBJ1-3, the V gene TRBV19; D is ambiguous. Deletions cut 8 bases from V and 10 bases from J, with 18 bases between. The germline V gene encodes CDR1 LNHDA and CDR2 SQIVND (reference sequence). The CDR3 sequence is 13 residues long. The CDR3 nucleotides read TGTGCCAGTCAGGCGCGGCTGGTGGGAACCATATATTTT. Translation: CASQARLVGTIYF.

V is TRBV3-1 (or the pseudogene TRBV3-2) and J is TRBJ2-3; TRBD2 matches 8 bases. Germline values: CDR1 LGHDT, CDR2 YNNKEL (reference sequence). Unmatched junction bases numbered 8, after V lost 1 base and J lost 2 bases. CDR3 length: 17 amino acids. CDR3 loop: CASSQVGRGGHTDTQYF. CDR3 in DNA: TGTGCCAGCAGCCAAGTGGGTCGGGGGGGCCACACAGATACGCAGTATTTT.

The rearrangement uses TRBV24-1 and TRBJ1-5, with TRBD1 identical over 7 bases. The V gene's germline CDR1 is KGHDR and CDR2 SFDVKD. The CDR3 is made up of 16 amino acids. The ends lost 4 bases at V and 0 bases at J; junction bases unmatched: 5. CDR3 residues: CATSDPGQPSNQPQHF. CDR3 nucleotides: TGTGCCACCAGTGACCCGGGACAGCCTAGCAATCAGCCCCAGCATTTT.

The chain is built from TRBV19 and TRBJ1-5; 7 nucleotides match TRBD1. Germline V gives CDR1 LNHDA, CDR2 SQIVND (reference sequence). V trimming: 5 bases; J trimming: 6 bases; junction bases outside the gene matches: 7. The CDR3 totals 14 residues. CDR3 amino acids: CASSDYRGFQPQHF. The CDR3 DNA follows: TGTGCCAGTAGTGATTACAGGGGTTTTCAGCCCCAGCATTTT. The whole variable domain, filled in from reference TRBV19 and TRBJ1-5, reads DGGITQSPKYLFRKEGQNVTLSCEQNLNHDAMYWYRQDPGQGLRLIYYSQIVNDFQKGDIAEGYSVSREKKESFPLTVTSAQKNPTAFYLCASSDYRGFQPQHFGDGTRLSIL.

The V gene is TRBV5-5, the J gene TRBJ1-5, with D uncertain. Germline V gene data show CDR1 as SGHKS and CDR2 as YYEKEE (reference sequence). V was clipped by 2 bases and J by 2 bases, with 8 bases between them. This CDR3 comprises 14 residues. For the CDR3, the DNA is TGTGCCAGCAGCTTCAGCCAGGGCAATCAGCCCCAGCATTTT. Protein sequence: CASSFSQGNQPQHF.

CDR3 DNA sequence: TGTGCCACCAGTGATCCGACAGCGTCTAGCACAGATACGCAGTATTTT. Its protein product is CATSDPTASSTDTQYF. This chain links TRBV24-1 with TRBJ2-3, with a possible D match to TRBD1 (5 bases). The CDR3 runs 16 residues. The V end lost 3 bases, the J end lost 0 bases, and 12 bases lay between the germline ends. The germline gives CDR1 KGHDR, CDR2 SFDVKD.

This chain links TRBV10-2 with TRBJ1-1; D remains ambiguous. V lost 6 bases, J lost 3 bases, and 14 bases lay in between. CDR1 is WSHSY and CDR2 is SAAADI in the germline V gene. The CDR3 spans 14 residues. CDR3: CASRLGLQHTEAFF. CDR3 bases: TGCGCCAGCAGATTAGGATTACAGCACACTGAAGCTTTCTTT.

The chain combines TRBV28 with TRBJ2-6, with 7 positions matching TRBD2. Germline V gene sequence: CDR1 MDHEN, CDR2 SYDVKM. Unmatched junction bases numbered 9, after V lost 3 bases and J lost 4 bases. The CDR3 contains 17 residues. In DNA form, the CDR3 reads TGTGCCAGCAGTTTCGGGGGGAAGGGTCGAGGGGCCAACGTCCTGACTTTC. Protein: CASSFGGKGRGANVLTF.

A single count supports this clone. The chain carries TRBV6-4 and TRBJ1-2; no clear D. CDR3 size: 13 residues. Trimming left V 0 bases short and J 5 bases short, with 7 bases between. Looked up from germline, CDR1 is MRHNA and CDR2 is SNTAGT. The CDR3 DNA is TGTGCCAGCAGTGACTCGAACGGTTATGGCTACACCTTC. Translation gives CASSDSNGYGYTF.

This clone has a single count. The CDR3 here is CAWSVGGWGGYTF. In DNA, the CDR3 is TGTGCCTGGAGTGTGGGGGGCTGGGGTGGCTACACCTTC. The J gene is TRBJ1-2, the V gene TRBV30; D might be TRBD1 (6 bases). From germline, CDR1 is GTSNPN and CDR2 SVGIG (reference sequence). V lost 0 bases and J lost 7, with 12 bases in between. The CDR3 extends over 13 amino acids. Full variable domain (remainder filled in from reference TRBV30 and TRBJ1-2): SQTIHQWPATLVQPVGSPLSLECTVEGTSNPNLYWYRQAAGRGLQLLFYSVGIGQISSEVPQNLSASRPQDRQFILSSKKLLLSDSGFYLCAWSVGGWGGYTFGSGTRLTVV.

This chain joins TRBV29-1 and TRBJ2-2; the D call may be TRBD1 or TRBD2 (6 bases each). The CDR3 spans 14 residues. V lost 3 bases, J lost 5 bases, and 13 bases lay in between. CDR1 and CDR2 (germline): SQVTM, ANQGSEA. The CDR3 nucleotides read TGCAGCGTTGAGCCCGGGGGCGGGACCGGGGAGCTGTTTTTT. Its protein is CSVEPGGGTGELFF.

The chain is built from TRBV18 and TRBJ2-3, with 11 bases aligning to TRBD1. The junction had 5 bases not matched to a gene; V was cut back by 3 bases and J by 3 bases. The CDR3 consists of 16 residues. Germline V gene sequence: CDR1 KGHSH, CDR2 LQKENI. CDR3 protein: CASSPRTGGSTDTQYF. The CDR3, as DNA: TGTGCCAGCTCACCCCGGACAGGGGGCTCAACAGATACGCAGTATTTT.

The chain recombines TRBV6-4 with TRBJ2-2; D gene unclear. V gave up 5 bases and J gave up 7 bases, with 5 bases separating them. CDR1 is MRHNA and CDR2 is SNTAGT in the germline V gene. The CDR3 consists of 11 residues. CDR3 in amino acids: CASSFLGELFF. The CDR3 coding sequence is TGTGCCAGCAGTTTTCTCGGGGAGCTGTTTTTT.

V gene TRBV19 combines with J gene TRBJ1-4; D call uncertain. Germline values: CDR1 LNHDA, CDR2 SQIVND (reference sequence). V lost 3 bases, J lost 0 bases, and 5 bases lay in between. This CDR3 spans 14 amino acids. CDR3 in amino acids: CASSMLATNEKLFF. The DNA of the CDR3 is TGTGCCAGTAGTATGTTGGCAACTAATGAAAAACTGTTTTTT.

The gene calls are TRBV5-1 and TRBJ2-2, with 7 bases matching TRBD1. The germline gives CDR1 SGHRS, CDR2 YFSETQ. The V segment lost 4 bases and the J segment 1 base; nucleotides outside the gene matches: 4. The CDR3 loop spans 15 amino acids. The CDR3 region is CASSMRTGNTGELFF. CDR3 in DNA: TGCGCCAGCAGCATGCGGACAGGGAACACCGGGGAGCTGTTTTTT.

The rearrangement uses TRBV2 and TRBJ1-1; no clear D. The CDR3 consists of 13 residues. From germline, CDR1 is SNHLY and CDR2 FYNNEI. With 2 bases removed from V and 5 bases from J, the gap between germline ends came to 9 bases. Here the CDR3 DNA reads TGTGCCAGCAGTGAAAAGGAAAGAACTGAAGCTTTCTTT. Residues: CASSEKERTEAFF. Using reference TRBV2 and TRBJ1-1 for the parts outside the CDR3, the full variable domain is EPEVTQTPSHQVTQMGQEVILRCVPISNHLYFYWYRQILGQKVEFLVSFYNNEISEKSEIFDDQFSVERPDGSNFTLKIRSTKLEDSAMYFCASSEKERTEAFFGQGTRLTVV.

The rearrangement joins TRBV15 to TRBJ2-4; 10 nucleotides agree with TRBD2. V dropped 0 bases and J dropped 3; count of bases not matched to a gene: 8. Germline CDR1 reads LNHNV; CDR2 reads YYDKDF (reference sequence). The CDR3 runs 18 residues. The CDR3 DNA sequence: TGTGCCACCAGCAGAGATAACGCTAGCGGGGGAGTCAAAAACATTCAGTACTTC. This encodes CATSRDNASGGVKNIQYF.

DNA for the CDR3: TGCGCCAGCAGCTCCATCCGACAGGGAATAAACACCGGGGAGCTGTTTTTT. This sequence encodes CASSSIRQGINTGELFF. The chain uses TRBV5-1 and TRBJ2-2; 7 bases are shared with TRBD1. After removal of 3 bases from V and 2 bases from J, the junction contained 10 bases not matched to a gene. The CDR3 runs to 17 residues. Germline loops: CDR1 SGHRS, CDR2 YFSETQ. The full variable domain, in which reference TRBV5-1 and TRBJ2-2 provide the parts outside the CDR3, is KAGVTQTPRYLIKTRGQQVTLSCSPISGHRSVSWYQQTPGQGLQFLFEYFSETQRNKGNFPGRFSGRQFSNSRSEMNVSTLELGDSALYLCASSSIRQGINTGELFFGEGSRLTVL.

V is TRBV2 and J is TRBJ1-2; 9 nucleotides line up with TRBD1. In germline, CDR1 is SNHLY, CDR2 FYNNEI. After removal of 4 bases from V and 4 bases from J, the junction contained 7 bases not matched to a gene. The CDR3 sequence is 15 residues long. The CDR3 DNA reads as TGTGCCAGCAGTGGACAGGGGGGGGTAGGCTATGGCTACACCTTC. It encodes CASSGQGGVGYGYTF.

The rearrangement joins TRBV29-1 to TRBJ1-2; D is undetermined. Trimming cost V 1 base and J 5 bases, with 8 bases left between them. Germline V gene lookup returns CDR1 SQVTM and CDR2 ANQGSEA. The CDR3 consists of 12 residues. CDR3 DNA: TGCAGCGTTGAAGGCCAAATATATGGCTACACCTTC. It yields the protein CSVEGQIYGYTF. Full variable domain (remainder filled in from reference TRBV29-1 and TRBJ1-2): SAVISQKPSRDICQRGTSLTIQCQVDSQVTMMFWYRQQPGQSLTLIATANQGSEATYESGFVIDKFPISRPNLTFSTLTVSNMSPEDSSIYLCSVEGQIYGYTFGSGTRLTVV.

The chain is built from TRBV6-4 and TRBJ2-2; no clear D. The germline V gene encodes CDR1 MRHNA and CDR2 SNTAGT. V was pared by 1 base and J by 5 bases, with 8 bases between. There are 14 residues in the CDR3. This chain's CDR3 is CASSDWAGTGELFF. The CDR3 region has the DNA TGTGCCAGCAGTGACTGGGCTGGGACCGGGGAGCTGTTTTTT.

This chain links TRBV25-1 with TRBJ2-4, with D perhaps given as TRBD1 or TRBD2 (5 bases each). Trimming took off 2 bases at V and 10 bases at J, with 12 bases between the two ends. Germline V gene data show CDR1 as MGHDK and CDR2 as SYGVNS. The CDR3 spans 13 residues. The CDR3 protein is CASSEPGRAIQYF. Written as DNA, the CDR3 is TGTGCCAGCAGTGAACCGGGACGGGCAATTCAGTACTTC.

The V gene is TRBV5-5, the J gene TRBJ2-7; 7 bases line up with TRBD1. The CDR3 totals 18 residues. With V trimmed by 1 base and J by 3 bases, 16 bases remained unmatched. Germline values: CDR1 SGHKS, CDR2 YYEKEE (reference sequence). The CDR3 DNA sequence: TGTGCCAGCAGCTTGACAATTAAAACAGGGGCGCGAGTCTACGAGCAGTACGTC. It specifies CASSLTIKTGARVYEQYV.

The CDR3 reads CASSRGTGSNEKLFF. The CDR3 nucleotides are TGTGCCAGTAGTAGGGGGACAGGCTCTAATGAAAAACTGTTTTTT. This sequence joins TRBV19 and TRBJ1-4; the match to TRBD1 covers 8 bases. CDR3 length: 15 amino acids. V was clipped by 4 bases and J by 3 bases; unmatched bases: 4. The V gene's germline CDR1 is LNHDA and CDR2 SQIVND (reference sequence).

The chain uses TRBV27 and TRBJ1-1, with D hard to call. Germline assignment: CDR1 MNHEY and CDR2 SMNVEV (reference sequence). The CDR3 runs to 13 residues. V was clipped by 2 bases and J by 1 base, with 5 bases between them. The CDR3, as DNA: TGTGCCAGCAGTTTAGGGAGGAACACTGAAGCTTTCTTT. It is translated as CASSLGRNTEAFF.

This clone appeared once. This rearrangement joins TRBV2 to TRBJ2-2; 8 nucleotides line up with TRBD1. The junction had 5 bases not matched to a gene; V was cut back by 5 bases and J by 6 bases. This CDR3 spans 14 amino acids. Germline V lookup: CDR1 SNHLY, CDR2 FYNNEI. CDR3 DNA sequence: TGTGCCAGCAGTCCGCAGGGGGCATCCGGGGAGCTGTTTTTT. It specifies CASSPQGASGELFF.

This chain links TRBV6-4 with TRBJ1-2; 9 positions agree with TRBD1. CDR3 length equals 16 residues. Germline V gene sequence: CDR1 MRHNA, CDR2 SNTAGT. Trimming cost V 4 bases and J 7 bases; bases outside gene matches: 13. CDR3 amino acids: CASSADRGWWAAGYTF. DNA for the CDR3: TGTGCCAGCAGTGCGGACAGGGGATGGTGGGCGGCTGGCTACACCTTC.

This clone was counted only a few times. The CDR3 nucleotides are TGTGCCAGCAGTGAAGTTGGAAACACCATATATTTT. Its translation: CASSEVGNTIYF. The chain uses TRBV2 and TRBJ1-3; D not resolved. The CDR3 is 12 amino acids. CDR1 SNHLY and CDR2 FYNNEI come from the germline V gene. Trimming left V 1 base short and J 3 bases short, with 1 base between. Drawing the rest from reference TRBV2 and TRBJ1-3, the complete variable domain is EPEVTQTPSHQVTQMGQEVILRCVPISNHLYFYWYRQILGQKVEFLVSFYNNEISEKSEIFDDQFSVERPDGSNFTLKIRSTKLEDSAMYFCASSEVGNTIYFGEGSWLTVV.

CDR3 amino acids: CASSLVGNYQPQHF. In nucleotides, the CDR3 is TGTGCCAGCAGCTTAGTGGGAAACTATCAGCCCCAGCATTTT. V usage is TRBV7-2 and J usage is TRBJ1-5; no definite D call. V lost 1 base and J lost 5, with 9 bases in between. Germline lookup yields CDR1 SGHTA and CDR2 FQGNSA. The CDR3 spans 14 residues.

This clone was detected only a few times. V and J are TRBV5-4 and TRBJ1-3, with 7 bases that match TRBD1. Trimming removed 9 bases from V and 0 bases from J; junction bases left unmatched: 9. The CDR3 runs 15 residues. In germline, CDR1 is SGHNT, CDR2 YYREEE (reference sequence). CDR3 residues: CAIGTEGSSGNTIYF. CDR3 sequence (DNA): TGTGCCATCGGGACAGAGGGAAGCTCTGGAAACACCATATATTTT.

The CDR3 DNA reads as TGTGCCAGCGTTCGACCCCCGCTGTTGCAGGGGGCACATGGCTACACCTTC. It translates to CASVRPPLLQGAHGYTF. The chain links TRBV7-2 to TRBJ1-2; 8 bases are a match to TRBD1. Trimming at V came to 8 bases and at J to 6 bases, leaving 20 bases not matched to a gene. CDR1 is SGHTA, CDR2 FQGNSA, per germline. This CDR3 comprises 17 residues. Combining the CDR3 with reference TRBV7-2 and TRBJ1-2 gives the whole variable domain GAGVSQSPSNKVTEKGKDVELRCDPISGHTALYWYRQSLGQGLEFLIYFQGNSAPDKSGLPSDRFSAERTGGSVSTLTIQRTQQEDSAVYLCASVRPPLLQGAHGYTFGSGTRLTVV.